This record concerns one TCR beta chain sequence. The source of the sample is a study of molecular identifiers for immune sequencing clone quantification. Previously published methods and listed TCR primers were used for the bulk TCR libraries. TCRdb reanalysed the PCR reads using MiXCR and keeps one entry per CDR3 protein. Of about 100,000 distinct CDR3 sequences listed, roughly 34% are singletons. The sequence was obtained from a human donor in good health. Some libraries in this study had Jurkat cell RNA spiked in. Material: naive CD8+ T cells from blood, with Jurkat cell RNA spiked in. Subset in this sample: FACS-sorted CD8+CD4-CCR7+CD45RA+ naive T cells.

The CDR3 loop is CASSLAVAGAADTQYF. The CDR3 DNA reads TGCGCCAGCAGCCTAGCTGTAGCGGGAGCGGCAGATACGCAGTATTTT. The gene calls are TRBV4-3 and TRBJ2-3; 9 bases are shared with TRBD2. V was clipped by 4 bases and J by 4 bases; unmatched bases: 9. Germline values: CDR1 LGHNA, CDR2 YSLEER. This CDR3 is built from 16 residues.